These 20 T cell receptor beta chains were all obtained from the same sample, sequenced in a study of response to subunit inactivated influenza vaccine. From the RT-PCR reads, TCRdb called clonotypes with MiXCR, one entry per CDR3 protein. The top ten hold 12% of the sample, which has a few hundred thousand distinct CDR3 sequences, roughly 11% seen once. This specimen was PBMCs from blood, taken roughly 48 days after vaccination. Receptors were obtained from a man aged 50 to 60 who received an inactivated influenza vaccine.

This clonotype was detected a few times. The genes are TRBV20-1 and TRBJ2-5; perhaps D is TRBD1 or TRBD2 (6 bases each). This CDR3 comprises 16 residues. V gave up 5 bases and J gave up 2 bases, with 21 bases separating them. The V gene's germline CDR1 is DFQATT and CDR2 SNEGSKA (reference sequence). The CDR3 sequence: CSARPDIRRGQETQYF. The DNA of the CDR3 is TGCAGTGCTCGACCCGACATCCGGAGGGGGCAAGAGACCCAGTACTTC.

This clonotype was detected many times. The chain employs TRBV5-1 and TRBJ1-4, with D tentatively TRBD1 (5 bases). Germline V gene data show CDR1 as SGHRS and CDR2 as YFSETQ. The CDR3 is 14 residues long. V was clipped by 0 bases and J by 8 bases, with 11 bases between them. CDR3 sequence reads: CASSLGDRGEKLFF. As DNA, the CDR3 is TGCGCCAGCAGCTTGGGGGACCGTGGGGAAAAACTGTTTTTT.

V usage is TRBV28 and J usage is TRBJ2-3; D could derive from TRBD1 or TRBD2 (7 bases each). The germline V and J ends were trimmed by 7 bases and 2 bases, with 16 bases remaining between them. CDR3 length equals 15 residues. Germline assignment: CDR1 MDHEN and CDR2 SYDVKM. The CDR3 loop is CASIRGGFDTDTQYF. The CDR3 bases are TGTGCCAGCATCAGGGGGGGCTTCGACACAGATACGCAGTATTTT.

This clonotype has at least ten counts. This sequence joins TRBV20-1 and TRBJ1-1, with D uncertain. This CDR3 has 12 residues. Between the trimmed V and J ends, which lost 0 bases and 2 bases, there was a span of 4 bases. Germline CDR1 is DFQATT and CDR2 is SNEGSKA (reference sequence). In nucleotides, the CDR3 is TGCAGTGCTAGAGAAGCTAACACTGAAGCTTTCTTT. The encoded protein is CSAREANTEAFF.

The V call is TRBV6-5, the J call TRBJ1-1; 9 bases are shared with TRBD1. The CDR3 length is 12 residues. V gave up 2 bases and J gave up 11 bases; unmatched junction bases: 3. Germline loops: CDR1 MNHEY, CDR2 SVGAGI. The DNA of the CDR3 is TGTGCCAGCAGTTACCGACAGGGGGTGGCTTTCTTT. This codes for CASSYRQGVAFF.

This clonotype turned up a few times. The J gene is TRBJ2-3, the V gene TRBV7-2; weak D call: TRBD2 (5 bases). Germline V gene data show CDR1 as SGHTA and CDR2 as FQGNSA. Deletions cut 5 bases from V and 1 base from J, with 10 bases between. The length of the CDR3 is 14 residues. This chain's CDR3 is CASSPYSGTDTQYF. The CDR3 DNA reads as TGTGCCAGCAGCCCGTATAGCGGCACAGATACGCAGTATTTT.

This clonotype was observed a handful of times. The chain links TRBV6-1 to TRBJ1-2; perhaps TRBD1 as D (5 bases). Trimming stripped 6 bases from V and 0 bases from J, with 17 bases between. CDR1 is MNHNS and CDR2 is SASEGT in the germline V gene. The CDR3 consists of 16 residues. The CDR3 sequence is CASRWGLQNPNYGYTF. The DNA of the CDR3 is TGTGCCAGCAGATGGGGACTCCAGAATCCTAACTATGGCTACACCTTC.

This clonotype showed up many times. This chain uses TRBV5-1 with TRBJ2-5; 7 bases match TRBD2. Trimming took 2 bases from V and 4 from J; bases not matched to a gene: 2. In germline, CDR1 is SGHRS, CDR2 YFSETQ. This CDR3 spans 13 amino acids. The chain's CDR3 is CASSFTGGETQYF. The CDR3, as DNA: TGCGCCAGCAGCTTCACGGGGGGAGAGACCCAGTACTTC.

V usage is TRBV12-3 or TRBV12-4 and J usage is TRBJ1-5; D may be TRBD1 (5 bases). Trimming took off 5 bases at V and 9 bases at J, with 14 bases between the two ends. The CDR3 covers 13 residues. This CDR3 reads CASSGGRMPPQHF. CDR3 DNA sequence: TGTGCCAGCAGTGGGGGACGAATGCCGCCCCAGCATTTT.

This clonotype was seen a few times. The chain recombines TRBV20-1 with TRBJ1-1; D may be TRBD1 (5 bases). CDR3 length equals 18 residues. V lost 0 bases and J 0 bases, leaving 20 bases between the germline ends. Germline lookup yields CDR1 DFQATT and CDR2 SNEGSKA (reference sequence). CDR3 amino acids: CSARDWIGAGKLNTEAFF. The CDR3 DNA reads as TGCAGTGCTAGAGATTGGATAGGGGCAGGGAAGTTGAACACTGAAGCTTTCTTT.

This clonotype has more than one count but fewer than ten. J is TRBJ2-1 and V is TRBV12-3 or TRBV12-4; 9 bases are shared with TRBD2. The CDR3 covers 14 residues. With V trimmed by 2 bases and J by 9 bases, 5 bases remained unmatched. Written as DNA, the CDR3 is TGTGCCAGCAGTTTACAAGCGGGAGGCGCTGAGCAGTTCTTC. As protein: CASSLQAGGAEQFF.

This clonotype was seen many times. This sequence joins TRBV12-3 or TRBV12-4 and TRBJ2-3, with D possibly being TRBD2 (6 bases). The V gene lost 8 bases and the J gene lost 5 bases, with 11 bases spanning the gap. The CDR3 contains 12 residues. The CDR3 sequence is CASLGGGDTQYF. CDR3 nucleotides: TGTGCCAGCCTCGGGGGTGGAGATACGCAGTATTTT.

This clonotype was seen a few times. The V and J genes are TRBV9 and TRBJ1-2; possible D gene TRBD1, 6 bases. This CDR3 has 14 residues. CDR1 and CDR2 from the germline V gene are SGDLS and YYNGEE. The ends were cut back, 0 bases at V and 4 bases at J, with 10 bases in the middle. CDR3 region: CASSVGGGPYGYTF. The CDR3 DNA sequence: TGTGCCAGCAGCGTAGGTGGGGGGCCCTATGGCTACACCTTC.

This clonotype was found many times. This chain connects TRBV28 to TRBJ2-1; D could derive from TRBD1 or TRBD2 (5 bases each). CDR1 and CDR2 (germline): MDHEN, SYDVKM. Between the trimmed V and J ends, which lost 6 bases and 0 bases, there was a span of 9 bases. This CDR3 is built from 14 residues. Here the CDR3 reads CASRPGTSYNEQFF. As DNA, the CDR3 is TGTGCCAGCAGGCCAGGGACCTCCTACAATGAGCAGTTCTTC. The full variable domain, with the rest looked up from reference TRBV28 and TRBJ2-1, is DVKVTQSSRYLVKRTGEKVFLECVQDMDHENMFWYRQDPGLGLRLIYFSYDVKMKEKGDIPEGYSVSREKKERFSLILESASTNQTSMYLCASRPGTSYNEQFFGPGTRLTVL.

This clonotype turned up a few times. This chain uses TRBV24-1 with TRBJ2-1, with D uncertain. CDR3 size: 13 residues. Germline values: CDR1 KGHDR, CDR2 SFDVKD. With 2 bases removed from V and 9 bases from J, the gap between germline ends came to 10 bases. CDR3 loop: CATSDSSGGEQFF. Written as DNA, the CDR3 is TGTGCCACCAGTGATTCTTCGGGTGGTGAGCAGTTCTTC.

This clonotype has a handful of counts. A read error may account for a junction end that differs from germline. The CDR3: CASSLFFYDEQFF. The CDR3 DNA reads as TGTGCCAGCAGCTTATTTTTCTACGATGAGCAGTTCTTC. J is TRBJ2-1 and V is TRBV7-8; D unresolved. Looked up from germline, CDR1 is SGHVS and CDR2 is FQNEAQ. The CDR3 covers 13 residues.

This chain joins TRBV28 and TRBJ2-5; weak D call: TRBD2 (6 bases). Germline V gives CDR1 MDHEN, CDR2 SYDVKM. V gave up 4 bases and J gave up 5 bases, with 17 bases separating them. This CDR3 contains 15 residues. The CDR3 sequence: CASSSVRGTGETQYF. In DNA form, the CDR3 reads TGTGCCAGCAGTTCAGTCCGGGGGACCGGTGAGACCCAGTACTTC.

The rearrangement joins TRBV20-1 to TRBJ2-1; the D gene is possibly TRBD2 (6 bases). Trimming removed 6 bases from V and 8 bases from J, with 14 bases in between. The CDR3 extends over 12 amino acids. CDR1 and CDR2 from the germline V gene are DFQATT and SNEGSKA (reference sequence). The CDR3 loop reads CSATRGSDEQFF. The CDR3 DNA reads as TGCAGTGCAACGCGGGGAAGTGATGAGCAGTTCTTC.

The V gene is TRBV18, the J gene TRBJ2-4, with TRBD2 identical over 8 bases. Germline V lookup: CDR1 KGHSH, CDR2 LQKENI. The CDR3 contains 13 residues. J was trimmed by 5 bases and V by 6 bases; bases with no gene match: 3. The CDR3 protein is CASSGGGENIQYF. The DNA for the CDR3 is TGTGCCAGCTCCGGGGGGGGCGAAAACATTCAGTACTTC.

This clonotype turned up a few times. The rearrangement joins TRBV7-9 to TRBJ2-7; 8 bases match TRBD1. J lost 6 bases, V lost 3 bases, and 10 bases had no gene match. The CDR3 is made up of 15 amino acids. CDR1 SEHNR and CDR2 FQNEAQ come from the germline V gene (reference sequence). The CDR3 sequence: CASSFGQGSVSEQYF. CDR3 sequence (DNA): TGTGCCAGCAGCTTCGGACAGGGTAGCGTCTCCGAGCAGTACTTC.